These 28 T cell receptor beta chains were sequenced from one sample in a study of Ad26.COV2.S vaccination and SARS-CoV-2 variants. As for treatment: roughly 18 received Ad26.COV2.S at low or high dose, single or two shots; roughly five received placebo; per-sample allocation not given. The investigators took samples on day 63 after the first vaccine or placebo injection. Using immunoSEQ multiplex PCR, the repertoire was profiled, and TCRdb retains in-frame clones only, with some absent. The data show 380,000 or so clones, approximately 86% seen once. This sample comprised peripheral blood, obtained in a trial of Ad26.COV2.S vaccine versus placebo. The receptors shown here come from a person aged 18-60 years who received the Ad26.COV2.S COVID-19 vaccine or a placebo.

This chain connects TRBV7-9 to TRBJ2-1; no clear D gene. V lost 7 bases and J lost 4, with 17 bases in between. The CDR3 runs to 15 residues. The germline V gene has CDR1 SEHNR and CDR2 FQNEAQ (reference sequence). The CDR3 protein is CASTSYMGLYNEQFF. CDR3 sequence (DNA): TGTGCCAGCACCTCGTACATGGGTCTTTACAATGAGCAGTTCTTC. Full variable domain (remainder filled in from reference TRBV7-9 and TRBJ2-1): DTGVSQNPRHKITKRGQNVTFRCDPISEHNRLYWYRQTLGQGPEFLTYFQNEAQLEKSRLLSDRFSAERPKGSFSTLEIQRTEQGDSAMYLCASTSYMGLYNEQFFGPGTRLTVL.

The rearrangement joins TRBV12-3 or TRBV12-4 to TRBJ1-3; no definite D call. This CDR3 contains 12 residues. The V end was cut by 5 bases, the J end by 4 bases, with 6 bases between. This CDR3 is CASSKRGNTIYF. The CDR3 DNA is TGTGCCAGCAGTAAAAGAGGAAACACCATATATTTT.

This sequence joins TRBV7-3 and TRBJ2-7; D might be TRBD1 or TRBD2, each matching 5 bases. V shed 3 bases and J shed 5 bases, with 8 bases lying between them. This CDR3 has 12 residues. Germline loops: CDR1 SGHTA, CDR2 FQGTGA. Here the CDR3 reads CASSFGANEQYF. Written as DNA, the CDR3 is TGTGCCAGCAGCTTCGGGGCGAACGAGCAGTACTTC.

The CDR3 bases are TGTGCCAGCAGTTACACCTACAGGAACCCCTATGGCTACACCTTC. Its translation is CASSYTYRNPYGYTF. The J gene is TRBJ1-2, the V gene TRBV6-2 or TRBV6-3, with a tentative D call TRBD1 (5 bases). V was pared by 2 bases and J by 4 bases, with 14 bases between. CDR3 length equals 15 residues. In germline, CDR1 is MNHEY, CDR2 SVGEGT.

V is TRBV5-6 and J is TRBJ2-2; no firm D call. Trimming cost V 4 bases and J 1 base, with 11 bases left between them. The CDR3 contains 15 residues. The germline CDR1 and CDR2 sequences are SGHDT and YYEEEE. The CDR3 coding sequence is TGTGCCAGCAGCCTAACGGGCAGGAACACCGGGGAGCTGTTTTTT. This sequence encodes CASSLTGRNTGELFF.

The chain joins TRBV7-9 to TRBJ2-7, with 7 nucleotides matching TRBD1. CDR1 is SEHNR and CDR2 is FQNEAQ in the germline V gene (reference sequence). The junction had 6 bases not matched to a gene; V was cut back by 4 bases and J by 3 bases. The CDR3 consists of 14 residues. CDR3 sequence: CASSSWTGYYEQYF. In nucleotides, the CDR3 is TGTGCCAGCAGCTCATGGACAGGATACTACGAGCAGTACTTC.

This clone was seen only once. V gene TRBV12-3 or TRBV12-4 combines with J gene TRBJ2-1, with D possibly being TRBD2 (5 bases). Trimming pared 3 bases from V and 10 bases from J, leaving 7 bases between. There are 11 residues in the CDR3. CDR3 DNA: TGTGCCAGCAGTTTGGAGGTCGAGCAGTTCTTC. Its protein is CASSLEVEQFF.

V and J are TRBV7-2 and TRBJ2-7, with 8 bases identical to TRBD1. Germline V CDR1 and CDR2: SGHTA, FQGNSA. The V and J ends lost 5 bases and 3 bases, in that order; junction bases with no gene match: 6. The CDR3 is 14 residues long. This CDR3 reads CASSQGAPLYEQYF. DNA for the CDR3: TGTGCCAGCAGCCAGGGGGCTCCCCTCTACGAGCAGTACTTC.

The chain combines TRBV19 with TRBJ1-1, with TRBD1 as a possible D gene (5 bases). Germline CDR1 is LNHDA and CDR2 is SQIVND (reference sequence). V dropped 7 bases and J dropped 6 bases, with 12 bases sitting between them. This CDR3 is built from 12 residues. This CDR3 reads CASKGDQAEAFF. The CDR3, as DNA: TGTGCCAGTAAAGGGGACCAAGCTGAAGCTTTCTTT.

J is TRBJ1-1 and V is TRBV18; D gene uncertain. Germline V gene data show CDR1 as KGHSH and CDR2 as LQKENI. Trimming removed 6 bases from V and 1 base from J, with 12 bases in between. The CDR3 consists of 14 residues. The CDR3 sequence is CASSQRRENTEAFF. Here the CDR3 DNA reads TGTGCCAGCTCGCAACGGAGGGAGAACACTGAAGCTTTCTTT.

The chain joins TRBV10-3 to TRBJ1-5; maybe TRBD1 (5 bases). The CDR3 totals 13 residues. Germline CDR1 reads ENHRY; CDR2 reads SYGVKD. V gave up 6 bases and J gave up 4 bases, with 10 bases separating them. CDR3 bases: TGTGCCATCAGCCGGGACGAAAATCAGCCCCAGCATTTT. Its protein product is CAISRDENQPQHF.

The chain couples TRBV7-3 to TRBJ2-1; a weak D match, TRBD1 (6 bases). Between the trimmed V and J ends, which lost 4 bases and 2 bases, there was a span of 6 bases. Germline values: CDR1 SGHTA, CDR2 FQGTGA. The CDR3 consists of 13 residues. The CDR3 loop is CASSSGAYNEQFF. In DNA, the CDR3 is TGTGCCAGCAGCTCAGGGGCCTACAATGAGCAGTTCTTC.

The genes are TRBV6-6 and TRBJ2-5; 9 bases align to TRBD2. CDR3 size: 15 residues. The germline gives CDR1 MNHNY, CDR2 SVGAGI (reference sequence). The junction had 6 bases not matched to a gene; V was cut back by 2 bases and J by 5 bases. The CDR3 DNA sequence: TGTGCCAGCAGTTACGGGCTAGCGGGGTCCGAGACCCAGTACTTC. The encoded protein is CASSYGLAGSETQYF.

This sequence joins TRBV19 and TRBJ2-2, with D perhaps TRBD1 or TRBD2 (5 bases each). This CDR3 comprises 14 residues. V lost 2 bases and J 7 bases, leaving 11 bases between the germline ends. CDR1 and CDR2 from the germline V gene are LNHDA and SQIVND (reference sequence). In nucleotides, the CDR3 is TGTGCCAGTAGTATAAGCAGGGAGTTCGGGGAGCTGTTTTTT. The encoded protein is CASSISREFGELFF.

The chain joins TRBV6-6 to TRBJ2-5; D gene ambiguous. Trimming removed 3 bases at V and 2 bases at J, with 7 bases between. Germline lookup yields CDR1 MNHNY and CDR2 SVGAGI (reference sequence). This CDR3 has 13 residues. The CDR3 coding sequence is TGTGCCAGCAGTTATTTTAGTCAAGAGACCCAGTACTTC. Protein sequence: CASSYFSQETQYF.

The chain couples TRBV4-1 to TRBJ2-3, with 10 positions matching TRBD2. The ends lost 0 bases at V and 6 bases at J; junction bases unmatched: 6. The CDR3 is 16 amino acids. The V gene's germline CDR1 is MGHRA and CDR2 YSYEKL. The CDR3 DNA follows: TGCGCCAGCAGCCAAGATCGAGCGGGGGGGCCGGATACGCAGTATTTT. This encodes CASSQDRAGGPDTQYF.

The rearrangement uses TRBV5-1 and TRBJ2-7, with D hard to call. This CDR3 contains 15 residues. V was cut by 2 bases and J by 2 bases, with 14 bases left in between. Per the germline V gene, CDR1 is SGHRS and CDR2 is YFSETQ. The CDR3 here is CASSFNWAETYEQYF. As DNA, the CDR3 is TGCGCCAGCAGCTTCAACTGGGCAGAAACCTACGAGCAGTACTTC.

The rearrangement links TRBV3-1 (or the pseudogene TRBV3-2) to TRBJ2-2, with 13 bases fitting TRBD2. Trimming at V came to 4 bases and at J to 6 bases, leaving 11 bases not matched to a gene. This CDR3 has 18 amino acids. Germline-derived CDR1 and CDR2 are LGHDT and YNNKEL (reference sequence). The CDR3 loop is CASSPSGTSGIIAGELFF. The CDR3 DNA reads TGTGCCAGCAGCCCATCCGGGACTAGCGGGATCATTGCCGGGGAGCTGTTTTTT.

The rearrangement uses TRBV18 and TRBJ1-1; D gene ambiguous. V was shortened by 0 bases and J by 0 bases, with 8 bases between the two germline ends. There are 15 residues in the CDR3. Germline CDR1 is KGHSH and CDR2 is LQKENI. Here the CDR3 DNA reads TGTGCCAGCTCACCACCGACCACCCTGAACACTGAAGCTTTCTTT. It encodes CASSPPTTLNTEAFF.

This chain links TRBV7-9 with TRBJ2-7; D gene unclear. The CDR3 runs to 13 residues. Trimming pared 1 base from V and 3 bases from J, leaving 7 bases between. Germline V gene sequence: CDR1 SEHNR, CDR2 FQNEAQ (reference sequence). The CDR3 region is CASSLGTFYEQYF. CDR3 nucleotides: TGTGCCAGCAGCTTAGGAACCTTCTACGAGCAGTACTTC.

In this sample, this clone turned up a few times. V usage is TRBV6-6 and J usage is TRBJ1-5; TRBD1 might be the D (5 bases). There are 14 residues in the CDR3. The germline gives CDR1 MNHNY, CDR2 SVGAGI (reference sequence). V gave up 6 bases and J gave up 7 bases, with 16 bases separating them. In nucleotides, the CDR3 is TGTGCCAGCAGCGACGGGGGATCCGGCCAGCCCCAGCATTTT. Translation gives CASSDGGSGQPQHF.

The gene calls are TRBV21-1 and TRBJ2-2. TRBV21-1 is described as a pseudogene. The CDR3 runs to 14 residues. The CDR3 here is CASSKRGVVGELFF. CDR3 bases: TGTGCCAGCAGCAAACGTGGGGTTGTCGGGGAGCTGTTTTTT.

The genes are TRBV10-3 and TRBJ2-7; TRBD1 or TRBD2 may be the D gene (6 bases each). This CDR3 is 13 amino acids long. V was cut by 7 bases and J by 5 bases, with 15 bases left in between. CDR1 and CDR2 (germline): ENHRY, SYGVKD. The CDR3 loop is CAIMRRGGHEQYF. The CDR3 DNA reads TGTGCCATCATGCGCAGGGGAGGACACGAGCAGTACTTC.

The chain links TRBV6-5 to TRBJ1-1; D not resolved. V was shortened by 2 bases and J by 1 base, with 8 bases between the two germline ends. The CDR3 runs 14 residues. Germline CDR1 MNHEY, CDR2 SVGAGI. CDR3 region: CASSYKGPNTEAFF. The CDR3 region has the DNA TGTGCCAGCAGTTACAAAGGGCCGAACACTGAAGCTTTCTTT.

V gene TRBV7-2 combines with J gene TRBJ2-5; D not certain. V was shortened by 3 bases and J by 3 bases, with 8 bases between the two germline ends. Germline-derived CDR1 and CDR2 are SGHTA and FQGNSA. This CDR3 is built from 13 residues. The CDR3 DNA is TGTGCCAGCAGCTTTGCACTTAAAGAGACCCAGTACTTC. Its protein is CASSFALKETQYF.

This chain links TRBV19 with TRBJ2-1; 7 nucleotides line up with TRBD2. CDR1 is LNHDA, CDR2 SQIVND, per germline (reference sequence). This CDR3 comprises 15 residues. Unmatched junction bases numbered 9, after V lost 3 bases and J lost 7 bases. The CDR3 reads CASSIRLGGRNEQFF. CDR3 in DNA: TGTGCCAGTAGTATCCGGCTTGGCGGGAGAAATGAGCAGTTCTTC.

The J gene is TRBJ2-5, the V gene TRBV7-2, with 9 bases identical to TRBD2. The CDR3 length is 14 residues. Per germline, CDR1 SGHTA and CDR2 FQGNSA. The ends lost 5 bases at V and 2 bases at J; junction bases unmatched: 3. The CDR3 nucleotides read TGTGCCAGCAGCCAGGGACTAGCTCAAGAGACCCAGTACTTC. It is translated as CASSQGLAQETQYF.

CDR3 sequence reads: CASSPGGGQPQHF. CDR3 DNA sequence: TGTGCCAGCAGCCCAGGGGGCGGTCAGCCCCAGCATTTT. The V and J genes are TRBV7-6 and TRBJ1-5, with 8 nucleotides matching TRBD1. The germline V gene has CDR1 SGHVS and CDR2 FNYEAQ. This CDR3 spans 13 amino acids. The V and J ends lost 5 bases and 6 bases, in that order; junction bases with no gene match: 3.